The 26 T cell receptor beta chains given below trace back to one sample, sequenced in a study of T cell responses to AZD1222 COVID-19 vaccine. Some clones are missing from TCRdb's copy, which holds only in-frame ones; the method was immunoSEQ multiplex PCR. The data hold 84,000 or so clones, with 89% observed a single time. The sequenced sample was peripheral blood, obtained on day 0 of AZD1222 vaccination. The origin of the receptors is an adult in good health.

This rearrangement joins TRBV19 to TRBJ2-7, with TRBD2 identical over 7 bases. The J segment lost 5 bases and the V segment lost 8 bases, leaving 12 bases of the junction unmatched. The germline V gene has CDR1 LNHDA and CDR2 SQIVND (reference sequence). The CDR3 sequence is 14 residues long. The CDR3: CASGLGQSGNEQYF. CDR3 DNA: TGTGCCAGTGGGCTCGGACAAAGCGGGAACGAGCAGTACTTC. Using reference TRBV19 and TRBJ2-7 for the parts outside the CDR3, the full variable domain is DGGITQSPKYLFRKEGQNVTLSCEQNLNHDAMYWYRQDPGQGLRLIYYSQIVNDFQKGDIAEGYSVSREKKESFPLTVTSAQKNPTAFYLCASGLGQSGNEQYFGPGTRLTVT.

The J gene is TRBJ1-1, the V gene TRBV9; 8 bases fit TRBD1. The CDR3 consists of 14 residues. The trim removed 0 bases at V and 7 bases at J, leaving 5 bases unmatched. Germline V gene lookup returns CDR1 SGDLS and CDR2 YYNGEE. The CDR3 DNA is TGTGCCAGCAGCGTAGAGCAGGGGGCTGGTGAAGCTTTCTTT. As protein: CASSVEQGAGEAFF.

The V gene is TRBV3-1 (or the pseudogene TRBV3-2), the J gene TRBJ1-6, with D maybe TRBD1 (5 bases). Germline V lookup: CDR1 LGHDT, CDR2 YNNKEL (reference sequence). This CDR3 is 13 amino acids long. The ends were cut back, 1 base at V and 11 bases at J, with 9 bases in the middle. The chain's CDR3 is CASSQGPGAPLHF. Here the CDR3 DNA reads TGTGCCAGCAGCCAAGGACCGGGGGCACCCCTCCACTTT.

The V call is TRBV12-3 or TRBV12-4, the J call TRBJ1-4; D is unresolved. V was pared by 3 bases and J by 5 bases, with 4 bases between. The CDR3 loop spans 12 amino acids. This CDR3 reads CASSFINEKLFF. Written as DNA, the CDR3 is TGTGCCAGCAGTTTTATCAATGAAAAACTGTTTTTT.

V gene TRBV9 combines with J gene TRBJ2-5; tentatively, D is TRBD2 (5 bases). The germline V gene has CDR1 SGDLS and CDR2 YYNGEE. Trimming removed 0 bases from V and 4 bases from J, with 10 bases in between. The CDR3 spans 14 residues. The DNA of the CDR3 is TGTGCCAGCAGCGTAGGAGGGAGTGGAGAGACCCAGTACTTC. Translated, it gives CASSVGGSGETQYF.

The chain recombines TRBV5-6 with TRBJ1-6; 10 nucleotides match TRBD1. The CDR3 length is 14 residues. Trimming cost V 4 bases and J 12 bases; bases outside gene matches: 7. Germline-derived CDR1 and CDR2 are SGHDT and YYEEEE. CDR3: CASSRDRGNLPLHF. CDR3 sequence (DNA): TGTGCCAGCAGCCGGGACAGGGGTAACTTACCCCTCCACTTT.

There are a few counts of this clone. The chain links TRBV18 to TRBJ1-2; D not certain. The CDR3 contains 16 residues. The germline gives CDR1 KGHSH, CDR2 LQKENI. V was shortened by 3 bases and J by 5 bases, with 19 bases between the two germline ends. DNA for the CDR3: TGTGCCAGCTCACCCGGGCTGTCCCAGCGGGAGTATGGCTACACCTTC. Its translation: CASSPGLSQREYGYTF. Variable domain in full (rest from reference TRBV18 and TRBJ1-2): NAGVMQNPRHLVRRRGQEARLRCSPMKGHSHVYWYRQLPEEGLKFMVYLQKENIIDESGMPKERFSAEFPKEGPSILRIQQVVRGDSAAYFCASSPGLSQREYGYTFGSGTRLTVV.

V gene TRBV5-1 combines with J gene TRBJ2-7, with 8 bases fitting TRBD2. V was clipped by 3 bases and J by 0 bases; unmatched bases: 8. Per the germline V gene, CDR1 is SGHRS and CDR2 is YFSETQ. The CDR3 has 16 amino acids. This chain's CDR3 is CASSSSPAGASYEQYF. The CDR3 DNA is TGCGCCAGCAGCTCGAGTCCAGCGGGAGCCTCCTACGAGCAGTACTTC.

The chain employs TRBV6-5 and TRBJ2-1, with TRBD2 identical over 9 bases. Germline assignment: CDR1 MNHEY and CDR2 SVGAGI. V shed 6 bases and J 7 bases; nucleotides not matched to a gene: 7. CDR3 length equals 14 residues. Written as DNA, the CDR3 is TGTGCCAGCAGAACAGCGGGGGGATGGAATGAGCAGTTCTTC. Its translation is CASRTAGGWNEQFF.

V usage is TRBV3-1 (or the pseudogene TRBV3-2) and J usage is TRBJ2-7; TRBD1 matches at 11 bases. The ends lost 3 bases at V and 2 bases at J; junction bases unmatched: 0. Germline-derived CDR1 and CDR2 are LGHDT and YNNKEL (reference sequence). The CDR3 has 14 amino acids. The CDR3 DNA follows: TGTGCCAGCAGCCAGGACAGGGGGCCCTACGAGCAGTACTTC. It codes for CASSQDRGPYEQYF.

This clone was seen just once. The sample has other DNA sequences that encode this CDR3 too. V is TRBV3-1 (or the pseudogene TRBV3-2) and J is TRBJ2-7; the D is unclear. Looked up from germline, CDR1 is LGHDT and CDR2 is YNNKEL (reference sequence). There are 13 residues in the CDR3. V lost 3 bases to trimming and J lost 0 bases, with 6 bases between them. CDR3 bases: TGTGCCAGCAGCCAGCGGAGCTCCTACGAGCAGTACTTC. This sequence encodes CASSQRSSYEQYF.

The rearrangement uses TRBV13 and TRBJ2-5, with TRBD2 matching over 9 bases. V lost 7 bases to trimming and J lost 1 base; unmatched junction nucleotides: 4. Germline lookup yields CDR1 PRHDT and CDR2 FYEKMQ (reference sequence). There are 14 residues in the CDR3. The CDR3 sequence is CASTVAGAQETQYF. The CDR3 coding sequence is TGTGCCAGCACCGTAGCGGGGGCCCAAGAGACCCAGTACTTC.

V and J are TRBV6-5 and TRBJ1-6; 9 nucleotides align to TRBD1. This CDR3 is 15 amino acids long. The V and J ends lost 6 bases and 3 bases, in that order; junction bases with no gene match: 3. CDR1 and CDR2 from the germline V gene are MNHEY and SVGAGI. The CDR3 DNA sequence: TGTGCCAGCAGCTCGACAGGGGGCTATAATTCACCCCTCCACTTT. It specifies CASSSTGGYNSPLHF.

The genes are TRBV7-9 and TRBJ1-6; D is ambiguous. Trimming took off 3 bases at V and 0 bases at J, with 12 bases between the two ends. Germline CDR1 SEHNR, CDR2 FQNEAQ (reference sequence). There are 17 residues in the CDR3. This CDR3 is CASSFTGTVSYNSPLHF. CDR3 in DNA: TGTGCCAGCAGCTTCACTGGAACGGTCTCCTATAATTCACCCCTCCACTTT.

The chain couples TRBV30 to TRBJ2-1, with 9 bases lining up with TRBD2. Germline CDR1 is GTSNPN and CDR2 is SVGIG (reference sequence). Losses at the gene ends were 3 bases for V and 2 bases for J; bases not matched to a gene: 2. There are 14 residues in the CDR3. Here the CDR3 DNA reads TGTGCCTGGAGGGCGGGGGGGCCCTACAATGAGCAGTTCTTC. This gives the protein CAWRAGGPYNEQFF.

The V call is TRBV7-6, the J call TRBJ2-1; the match to TRBD2 covers 7 bases. CDR1 and CDR2 (germline): SGHVS, FNYEAQ. This CDR3 has 14 residues. With V trimmed by 1 base and J by 5 bases, 2 bases remained unmatched. CDR3 region: CASSLGGSDNEQFF. CDR3 nucleotides: TGTGCCAGCAGCTTAGGCGGGAGCGACAATGAGCAGTTCTTC.

The gene calls are TRBV15 and TRBJ1-1; D call uncertain. CDR3 length equals 13 residues. In germline, CDR1 is LNHNV, CDR2 YYDKDF (reference sequence). V was shortened by 5 bases and J by 2 bases, with 9 bases between the two germline ends. This chain's CDR3 is CATSAEVNTEAFF. CDR3 bases: TGTGCCACCAGCGCCGAGGTTAACACTGAAGCTTTCTTT.

The chain has TRBV5-4 and TRBJ1-4; TRBD1 agrees at 7 bases. Germline-derived CDR1 and CDR2 are SGHNT and YYREEE (reference sequence). V lost 2 bases, J lost 7 bases, and 8 bases stayed unmatched. The length of the CDR3 is 15 residues. CDR3 amino acids: CASSFDRVQSEKLFF. CDR3 DNA: TGTGCCAGCAGCTTCGACAGGGTCCAGAGTGAAAAACTGTTTTTT.

The count of this clone is one. The rearrangement links TRBV2 to TRBJ1-3; D gene unclear. Germline values: CDR1 SNHLY, CDR2 FYNNEI. CDR3 length equals 14 residues. V shed 4 bases and J shed 3 bases, with 10 bases lying between them. CDR3 region: CASSAGSLGNTIYF. CDR3 DNA sequence: TGTGCCAGCAGTGCGGGCAGCCTTGGAAACACCATATATTTT.

The V call is TRBV9, the J call TRBJ2-3; 12 positions match TRBD1. V lost 2 bases, J lost 9 bases, and 10 bases stayed unmatched. The CDR3 is 16 residues long. Germline V lookup: CDR1 SGDLS, CDR2 YYNGEE. The DNA of the CDR3 is TGTGCCAGCAGCGTTGATCCGGGACAGGGGGCCTCAACGCAGTATTTT. This sequence encodes CASSVDPGQGASTQYF.

The chain recombines TRBV29-1 with TRBJ1-1; D is undetermined. V was trimmed by 1 base and J by 6 bases, leaving 6 bases between them. Germline lookup yields CDR1 SQVTM and CDR2 ANQGSEA. This CDR3 spans 11 amino acids. CDR3 loop: CSVEGSAEAFF. The CDR3, as DNA: TGCAGCGTTGAAGGGTCTGCTGAAGCTTTCTTT.

V usage is TRBV28 and J usage is TRBJ1-6, with D possibly TRBD1 on 5 matching bases. Germline V gene sequence: CDR1 MDHEN, CDR2 SYDVKM. CDR3 length equals 15 residues. Trimming took off 6 bases at V and 10 bases at J, with 19 bases between the two ends. The CDR3 nucleotides read TGTGCCAGCAGCTTGAGAGACAGTCCAGAATCACCCCTCCACTTT. Its protein product is CASSLRDSPESPLHF.

This clone appeared a few times. This chain joins TRBV7-2 and TRBJ2-3; 12 bases fit TRBD2. This CDR3 contains 16 residues. The junction had 6 bases not matched to a gene; V was cut back by 5 bases and J by 3 bases. Germline CDR1 SGHTA, CDR2 FQGNSA. CDR3: CASSVASGGGTDTQYF. DNA of the CDR3: TGTGCCAGCAGCGTCGCTAGCGGGGGGGGTACAGATACGCAGTATTTT.

The genes are TRBV6-2 or TRBV6-3 and TRBJ2-7; D not certain. This CDR3 has 15 residues. Trimming pared 2 bases from V and 0 bases from J, leaving 11 bases between. CDR1 MNHEY and CDR2 SVGEGT come from the germline V gene. The CDR3 reads CASSYQALGSYEQYF. The CDR3 DNA reads as TGTGCCAGCAGTTACCAGGCCTTGGGCTCCTACGAGCAGTACTTC.

The genes are TRBV6-5 and TRBJ2-2; 7 bases are shared with TRBD1. Per germline, CDR1 MNHEY and CDR2 SVGAGI. This CDR3 spans 15 amino acids. The V segment lost 4 bases and the J segment 1 base; nucleotides outside the gene matches: 3. CDR3 coding DNA: TGTGCCAGCAGTTGGGACAGAAAGAACACCGGGGAGCTGTTTTTT. Amino acids: CASSWDRKNTGELFF.

The chain joins TRBV6-2 or TRBV6-3 to TRBJ2-4; D remains unclear. Germline V gives CDR1 MNHEY, CDR2 SVGEGT. The CDR3 sequence is 14 residues long. V was clipped by 2 bases and J by 3 bases, with 8 bases between them. CDR3 residues: CASSYRSGKNIQYF. DNA for the CDR3: TGTGCCAGCAGTTACCGCTCGGGCAAAAACATTCAGTACTTC.